Shown below are 19 T cell receptor beta chains from a single sample sequenced in a study of T cells after yellow fever vaccination (dated by TCRdb to 2018 to 2020). The receptor library was made with 5' RACE. Sequencer: Illumina NovaSeq 6000. Clones were called with MiXCR by TCRdb after fastp trimmed the public reads at Q25, and only in-frame beta chains were retained. For every CDR3 protein sequence, its rows merge into one entry that carries the most common genes and DNA. This sample gives a few hundred thousand distinct CDR3 sequences in total; 3.6% of them show up just once. The ten largest make up 23% of the sample. The meaning of the sample's treatment or condition label: live attenuated yellow fever vaccine strain. Here the sequenced sample was PBMCs, taken on the day of the yellow fever booster vaccination. All receptors come from a man between 18 and 35 years old who received the YFV17D yellow fever vaccine.

The table lists this clonotype with a few counts. V gene TRBV5-5 combines with J gene TRBJ2-1; weak D call: TRBD1 (5 bases). The length of the CDR3 is 18 residues. V was clipped by 4 bases and J by 9 bases, with 29 bases between them. The germline gives CDR1 SGHKS, CDR2 YYEKEE (reference sequence). Written as DNA, the CDR3 is TGTGCCAGCAGCCTTTATATTCACAGGCCCCCCCGTGACGGTGAGCAGTTCTTC. It is translated as CASSLYIHRPPRDGEQFF.

This clonotype was seen ten or more times. This chain joins TRBV5-4 and TRBJ1-1; D is ambiguous. Deletions cut 3 bases from V and 2 bases from J, with 11 bases between. The CDR3 is 14 amino acids. Germline lookup yields CDR1 SGHNT and CDR2 YYREEE (reference sequence). CDR3 residues: CASSSGRENTEAFF. For the CDR3, the DNA is TGTGCCAGCAGCTCAGGACGGGAAAACACTGAAGCTTTCTTT.

The chain employs TRBV7-3 and TRBJ2-1, with a possible D match to TRBD1 (6 bases). The CDR3 extends over 13 amino acids. From germline, CDR1 is SGHTA and CDR2 FQGTGA. Trimming took 2 bases from V and 9 from J, leaving 11 bases between them. The CDR3: CASSLFQDSEQFF. DNA of the CDR3: TGTGCCAGCAGCTTATTCCAGGACAGTGAGCAGTTCTTC.

This clonotype was observed a few times. The CDR3 sequence: CASSHLSSGGLDTQYF. The CDR3 DNA is TGCGCCAGCAGCCACCTAAGCAGCGGGGGGCTAGATACGCAGTATTTT. The chain links TRBV4-3 to TRBJ2-3; 9 bases align to TRBD2. J lost 5 bases, V lost 3 bases, and 9 bases had no gene match. Germline loops: CDR1 LGHNA, CDR2 YSLEER. The CDR3 runs 16 residues.

This clonotype was observed at least ten times. The genes are TRBV14 and TRBJ1-2; D not resolved. The CDR3 consists of 15 residues. V was cut by 1 base and J by 4 bases, with 13 bases left in between. Germline V gene lookup returns CDR1 SGHDN and CDR2 FVKESK. The CDR3 nucleotides are TGTGCCAGCAGCCAAGCGCACAATAGTCCCTATGGCTACACCTTC. Protein product: CASSQAHNSPYGYTF.

This clonotype was picked up a small number of times. The chain couples TRBV5-6 to TRBJ2-1, with no clear D. This CDR3 has 13 residues. Germline CDR1 is SGHDT and CDR2 is YYEEEE. V shed 1 base and J shed 9 bases, with 11 bases lying between them. CDR3 nucleotide sequence: TGTGCCAGCAGCTTGTTTACCCCAGGTGAGCAGTTCTTC. Translation: CASSLFTPGEQFF.

This clonotype was seen many times. The genes are TRBV12-3 or TRBV12-4 and TRBJ2-3; the D gene could be TRBD1 or TRBD2 (5 bases each). The V and J ends lost 1 base and 6 bases respectively, with 11 bases between them. The CDR3 contains 14 residues. CDR3 in DNA: TGTGCCAGCAGTTTAGTCGGGGCTGGGGATACGCAGTATTTT. It translates to CASSLVGAGDTQYF.

This clonotype was seen ten or more times. The gene calls are TRBV6-1 and TRBJ1-1; D is unresolved. CDR1 MNHNS and CDR2 SASEGT come from the germline V gene. V lost 6 bases and J 2 bases, leaving 10 bases between the germline ends. This CDR3 has 13 amino acids. In DNA form, the CDR3 reads TGTGCCAGCAGCCTCCCCAGAAACACTGAAGCTTTCTTT. Translation: CASSLPRNTEAFF.

This clonotype has a count of ten or more. The chain combines TRBV4-2 with TRBJ2-1, with 9 bases aligning to TRBD1. Germline loops: CDR1 LGHNA, CDR2 YNFKEQ. With V trimmed by 0 bases and J by 8 bases, 14 bases remained unmatched. The CDR3 covers 18 residues. CDR3 in amino acids: CASSQDISGQGLIDEQFF. CDR3 coding DNA: TGTGCCAGCAGCCAAGATATTTCGGGACAGGGTCTTATAGATGAGCAGTTCTTC.

The V gene is TRBV15, the J gene TRBJ1-4, with D perhaps matching TRBD1 (6 bases). V was cut by 10 bases and J by 6 bases, with 12 bases left in between. The CDR3 is made up of 12 amino acids. The germline CDR1 and CDR2 sequences are LNHNV and YYDKDF (reference sequence). The CDR3 spells CAIGGSDEKLFF. CDR3 nucleotide sequence: TGTGCCATAGGGGGGTCTGATGAAAAACTGTTTTTT.

This clonotype was recorded many times. This chain joins TRBV6-2 or TRBV6-3 and TRBJ2-3; TRBD2 agrees at 9 bases. V lost 2 bases and J lost 2; bases outside the gene matches: 5. This CDR3 region has 16 residues. Germline CDR1 reads MNHEY; CDR2 reads SVGEGT. The CDR3 loop reads CASSYGLARATDTQYF. The CDR3 bases are TGTGCCAGCAGTTACGGACTAGCGAGGGCCACAGATACGCAGTATTTT.

This clonotype occurred many times. The chain links TRBV7-2 to TRBJ2-2, with D unclear. The CDR3 contains 11 residues. V was cut by 5 bases and J by 8 bases, with 6 bases left in between. CDR1 SGHTA and CDR2 FQGNSA come from the germline V gene. CDR3 DNA sequence: TGTGCCAGCAGCCCGACGGGGGAGCTGTTTTTT. It specifies CASSPTGELFF.

The gene calls are TRBV28 and TRBJ2-3, with D perhaps TRBD1 (6 bases). From germline, CDR1 is MDHEN and CDR2 SYDVKM. The CDR3 contains 15 residues. V was clipped by 4 bases and J by 4 bases, with 15 bases between them. CDR3 loop: CASSSTPGVADTQYF. Written as DNA, the CDR3 is TGTGCCAGCAGTTCCACTCCAGGGGTCGCAGATACGCAGTATTTT.

This clonotype has more than one count but fewer than ten. This rearrangement joins TRBV5-5 to TRBJ2-5, with 9 bases lining up with TRBD1. Germline CDR1 and CDR2: SGHKS and YYEKEE (reference sequence). This CDR3 region has 17 residues. The V segment lost 3 bases and the J segment 5 bases; nucleotides outside the gene matches: 14. CDR3 protein: CASSSQKPGQGWETQYF. Written as DNA, the CDR3 is TGTGCCAGCAGCTCGCAGAAGCCGGGACAGGGCTGGGAGACCCAGTACTTC.

This chain links TRBV5-1 with TRBJ1-6; 7 bases fit TRBD1. CDR1 is SGHRS and CDR2 is YFSETQ in the germline V gene. The CDR3 contains 17 residues. V gave up 5 bases and J gave up 2 bases; unmatched junction bases: 10. The CDR3, as DNA: TGCGCCAGCAGTAACCGACAGGGTGGCACCTATAATTCACCCCTCCACTTT. It yields the protein CASSNRQGGTYNSPLHF.

This clonotype was seen a handful of times. The J gene is TRBJ2-1, the V gene TRBV7-2; D ambiguous. This CDR3 contains 12 residues. Trimming shortened V by 5 bases and J by 6 bases, and 8 bases separated the two germline ends. The germline CDR1 and CDR2 sequences are SGHTA and FQGNSA. The CDR3 sequence is CASSQIFNEQFF. DNA for the CDR3: TGTGCCAGCAGCCAAATCTTCAATGAGCAGTTCTTC. Full variable domain (missing parts from reference TRBV7-2 and TRBJ2-1): GAGVSQSPSNKVTEKGKDVELRCDPISGHTALYWYRQSLGQGLEFLIYFQGNSAPDKSGLPSDRFSAERTGGSVSTLTIQRTQQEDSAVYLCASSQIFNEQFFGPGTRLTVL.

This clonotype was seen many times. V usage is TRBV7-9 and J usage is TRBJ2-6, with D possibly being TRBD2 (6 bases). V lost 5 bases, J lost 0 bases, and 14 bases lay in between. From germline, CDR1 is SEHNR and CDR2 FQNEAQ (reference sequence). The CDR3 is 17 amino acids. The DNA for the CDR3 is TGTGCCAGCAGCGCGGGACGGGGGACCTCTGGGGCCAACGTCCTGACTTTC. It is translated as CASSAGRGTSGANVLTF.

The table lists this clonotype with many counts. V and J are TRBV29-1 and TRBJ2-5, with 9 nucleotides matching TRBD2. CDR3 length equals 15 residues. Germline V CDR1 and CDR2: SQVTM, ANQGSEA. V shed 4 bases, J shed 5 bases, and the junction held 11 bases outside the gene matches. The DNA of the CDR3 is TGCAGCGTTGGGCCCCCAGCGGGGGGCGGTGAGACCCAGTACTTC. Residues: CSVGPPAGGGETQYF.

This clonotype was observed a few times. V and J are TRBV20-1 and TRBJ2-5; D may correspond to TRBD1 or TRBD2 (5 bases each). The CDR3 consists of 12 residues. Germline CDR1 DFQATT, CDR2 SNEGSKA (reference sequence). V lost 6 bases and J lost 5, with 13 bases in between. CDR3 coding DNA: TGCAGTGCACCGAGGTGGGGGGAGACCCAGTACTTC. This codes for CSAPRWGETQYF.